This T cell receptor (beta chain) was documented in a study of blood T cells in healthy people across ages. The CDR3 contains 13 residues. Germline-derived CDR1 and CDR2 are SEHNR and FQNEAQ (reference sequence). Isolated per sample were at least 7 million PBMCs. Sample-barcoded 5' priming and a J-beta primer mix drove a second PCR of roughly 7 to 11 cycles. MiXCR, applied by TCRdb to the 5' RACE reads, yields one record per CDR3 protein. This sample has roughly 1,500,000 distinct CDR3 sequences; 40% to 50% occur once, and the top ten carry roughly 7.7%. The specimen sequenced was blood. This chain connects TRBV7-9 to TRBJ2-4; D unresolved. The DNA end lines up better with TRBJ2-7; the J call may be wrong. This TCR was sampled from a woman in her late teens or twenties in good health. CDR3 sequence (DNA): TGTGCCAGCAGCAACCAGGACGCCCGCGAGCAGTACTTC. It specifies CASSNQDAREQYF.